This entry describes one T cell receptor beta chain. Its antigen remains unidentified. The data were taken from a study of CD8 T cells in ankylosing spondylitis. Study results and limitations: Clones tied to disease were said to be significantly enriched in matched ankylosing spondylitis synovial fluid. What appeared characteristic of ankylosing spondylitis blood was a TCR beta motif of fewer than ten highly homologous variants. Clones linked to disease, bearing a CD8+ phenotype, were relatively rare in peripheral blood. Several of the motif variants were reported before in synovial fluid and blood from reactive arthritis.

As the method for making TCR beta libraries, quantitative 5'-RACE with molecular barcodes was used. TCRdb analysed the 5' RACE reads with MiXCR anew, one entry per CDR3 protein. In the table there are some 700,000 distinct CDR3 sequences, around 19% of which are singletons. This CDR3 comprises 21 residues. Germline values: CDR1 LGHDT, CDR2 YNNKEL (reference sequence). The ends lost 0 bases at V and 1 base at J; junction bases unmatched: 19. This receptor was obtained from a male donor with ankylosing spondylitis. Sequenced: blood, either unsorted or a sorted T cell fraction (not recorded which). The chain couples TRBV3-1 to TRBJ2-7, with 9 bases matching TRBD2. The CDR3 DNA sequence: TGTGCCAGCAGCCAAGATCGGGGGACACCCGGGACTAGCCTACCTTCCTACGAGCAGTACTTC. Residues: CASSQDRGTPGTSLPSYEQYF.